This TCR beta chain was sequenced for a study of Ad26.COV2.S vaccination and SARS-CoV-2 variants. Here immunoSEQ multiplex PCR was the method, and the copy in TCRdb shows in-frame clones only, minus some. The sample carries about 370,000 clones, 75% to 90% recorded once. In its sample, this clone was seen once. Its target is not known. CDR1 and CDR2 from the germline V gene are MGHRA and YSYEKL. The CDR3 has 16 residues. The V and J ends lost 4 bases and 9 bases respectively, with 19 bases between them. Noted treatment: roughly 20 received Ad26.COV2.S at low or high dose, single or two shots; several received placebo; per-sample allocation not given. All samples were drawn on day 63, counting from the first vaccine or placebo injection. The study's findings and limits: Vaccine recipients and placebo recipients showed similar non-spike TCR breadth.

This clonotype was obtained from a person aged 18-60 years who received the Ad26.COV2.S COVID-19 vaccine or a placebo. The material was peripheral blood, obtained in a trial of Ad26.COV2.S vaccine versus placebo. This chain uses TRBV4-1 with TRBJ1-6; no definite D call. CDR3 loop: CASSPTSTDFGSPLHF. CDR3 nucleotide sequence: TGCGCCAGCAGCCCAACCTCGACGGACTTTGGTTCACCCCTCCACTTT.